This note documents a single T cell receptor beta chain sequence. What it recognizes is unknown. It was autoimmune disease history or systemic immunosuppression that excluded patients. This sample is part of a study of OX40 agonist ivuxolimab in advanced cancers. Study as a whole: Earlier treatment with anti-PD-1, anti-PD-L1 or anti-CTLA-4 was permitted, and about 40% had received some. Study results and caveats: CD8+ T cells averaged more expanded clones than CD4+.

Profiling relied on immunoSEQ multiplex PCR, and the TCRdb table lists in-frame clones only, not all of them. This sample has tens of thousands of clones, with 90% to 95% found just once. The sample was CD4+ or CD8+ T cells sorted from blood, taken in a trial of the OX40 agonist ivuxolimab. This sequence was found in an adult with an advanced solid tumor such as melanoma, head and neck, liver or kidney cancer.

The CDR3 sequence: CASSFLAGGSGEQFF. The CDR3 bases are TGTGCCAGCAGCTTTCTAGCGGGAGGAAGTGGTGAGCAGTTCTTC. The gene calls are TRBV2 and TRBJ2-1, with 11 bases aligning to TRBD2. CDR1 is SNHLY, CDR2 FYNNEI, per germline. Unmatched junction bases numbered 10, after V lost 6 bases and J lost 9 bases. There are 15 residues in the CDR3.